These T cell receptor beta chains were read from a single sample in a study of T cells after yellow fever vaccination. MiXCR was run by TCRdb on the 5' RACE reads, yielding one entry per CDR3 protein. The table records a few hundred thousand distinct CDR3 sequences, around 6.8% of them present only once. Material: PBMCs, obtained more than 35 days after the first yellow fever vaccination. The receptors come from a man between 18 and 35 years old who received the YFV17D yellow fever vaccine. The CDR3 runs from the conserved cysteine through the conserved F or W. Where a row states a size, it is once, few, many or the class of an expanded clone; other rows omit it.

TRBJ2-7,few,TRBV21-1,CASSNILSLAGGPYLYEQYF
TRBJ2-3,.,TRBV6-5,CASSSPWRGRTQYF
TRBJ1-2,many,TRBV7-2,CASSSAGLYYGYTF
TRBJ2-1,.,TRBV19,CASSKGRYNEQFF
TRBJ2-3,.,TRBV12-3/TRBV12-4,CASRPGLYTDTQYF
TRBJ1-1,.,TRBV28,CASISGGTNTEAFF
TRBJ1-1,.,TRBV20-1,CSAQSSGSGNTEAFF
TRBJ2-3,.,TRBV7-6,CASSLEIKRRGDTQYF
TRBJ2-7,few,TRBV4-1,CASSRTSGQSSYEQYF
TRBJ2-4,.,TRBV6-2/TRBV6-3,CASSYALALDIQYF
TRBJ2-7,few,TRBV6-1,CASIPGRSYEQYF
TRBJ2-7,.,TRBV5-4,CASSLGQAGIYSEQYF
TRBJ1-3,.,TRBV9,CASSAQGAFGNTIYF
TRBJ1-4,.,TRBV29-1,CSVVSSGNNEKLFF
TRBJ2-2,.,TRBV20-1,CSGFSGGPNTGELFF
TRBJ1-1,few,TRBV29-1,CSVSLNTEAFF
TRBJ2-3,.,TRBV7-2,CASSLLPTDTQYF
TRBJ1-2,few,TRBV11-2,CASRAWAIRDYGYTF
TRBJ2-5,many,TRBV28,CASLPGHRGWTQYF
TRBJ1-4,.,TRBV4-2,CASSQKTGPNEKLFF
TRBJ1-6,many,TRBV28,CASRDRDRVVWSPLHF
TRBJ2-5,many,TRBV28,CASSLNPGAGETQYF
TRBJ1-1,.,TRBV7-9,CASSLARDQRNTEAFF
TRBJ2-7,.,TRBV9,CASSVDVGAEQYF
TRBJ2-1,.,TRBV5-1,CASSEGQGPNEQFF
TRBJ2-1,.,TRBV7-2,CASSLYVTHQRRLGQFF
TRBJ2-1,many,TRBV10-3,CAISESAFEQFF